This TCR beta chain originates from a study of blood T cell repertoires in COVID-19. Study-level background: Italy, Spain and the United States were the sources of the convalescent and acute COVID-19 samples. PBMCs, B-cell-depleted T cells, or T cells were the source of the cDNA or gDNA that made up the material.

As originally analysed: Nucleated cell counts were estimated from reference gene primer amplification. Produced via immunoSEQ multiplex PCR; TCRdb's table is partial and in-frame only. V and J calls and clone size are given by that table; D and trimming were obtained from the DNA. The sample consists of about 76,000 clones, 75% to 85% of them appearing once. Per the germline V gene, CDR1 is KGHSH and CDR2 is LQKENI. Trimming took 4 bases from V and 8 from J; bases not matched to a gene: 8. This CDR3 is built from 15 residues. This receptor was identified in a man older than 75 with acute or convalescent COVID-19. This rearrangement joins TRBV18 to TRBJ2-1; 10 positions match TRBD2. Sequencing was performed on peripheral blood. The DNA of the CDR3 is TGTGCCAGCTCACGGGGACTAGCGAGTTTCGATGAGCAGTTCTTC. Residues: CASSRGLASFDEQFF.